This TCR beta chain is drawn from a study of cytotoxic CD8 clonotypes in ibrutinib-treated CLL. Overall study context: Mean yields were approximately 270,000 productive templates and 94,082 productive rearrangements per sample. General study results and limits: Pretreatment clonality was elevated relative to age-matched healthy donors and paralleled circulating CD8+ T-cell counts.

Repertoires were generated with immunoSEQ multiplex PCR, while TCRdb's copy carries only in-frame clones and drops some. This table holds about 63,000 clones, around 60% found once. Regarding this clone: What it binds is not known.

Germline V gene lookup returns CDR1 MNHEY and CDR2 SMNVEV (reference sequence). The CDR3 totals 13 residues. Trimming cost V 2 bases and J 4 bases, with 6 bases left between them. The chain joins TRBV27 to TRBJ2-1; D is undetermined. The sequencing used PBMCs, collected after 12 months of ibrutinib treatment. The sequence derives from a human donor with chronic lymphocytic leukemia. The CDR3 nucleotides read TGTGCCAGCAGTTTAGCTACTTACAATGAGCAGTTCTTC. It codes for CASSLATYNEQFF.